This T cell receptor (beta chain) originates from a study of OX40 agonist ivuxolimab in advanced cancers. Study overall: Melanoma, hepatocellular carcinoma, head and neck or renal cell cancer occurred in dose-escalation patients. Partial responses were achieved by three patients: one hepatocellular carcinoma, two cutaneous melanoma. Whole-study results and caveats: Averaging showed that CD8+ T cells had more expanded clones than CD4+ did.

Clones were sequenced by immunoSEQ multiplex PCR, and TCRdb holds only the in-frame ones, with some missing. The sample has tens of thousands of clones; approximately 90% are singletons. Germline trimming cut 9 bases from V and 3 bases from J; bases unmatched to any gene: 12. The CDR3 length is 15 residues. Germline CDR1 reads ENHRY; CDR2 reads SYGVKD. In this sample, this clone turned up once. No antigen is known for it. This clonotype originated in an adult with an advanced solid tumor such as melanoma, head and neck, liver or kidney cancer. This rearrangement joins TRBV10-3 to TRBJ2-7; 9 positions agree with TRBD2. The specimen comprised CD4+ or CD8+ T cells sorted from blood, sampled in a trial of the OX40 agonist ivuxolimab. The CDR3, as DNA: TGTGCCATTAAAATAGGACTAGCGCGGGGCTACGAGCAGTACTTC. This codes for CAIKIGLARGYEQYF.